This is a list of T cell receptor beta chains from one sample in a study of T-cell reconstitution after alpha-beta-depleted transplantation in children. TCRdb itself ran the PCR reads through MiXCR, one entry per CDR3 protein. The table has approximately 190,000 distinct CDR3 sequences, about 6% seen once; the top ten hold roughly 4.8%. Sequencing was performed on PBMCs, taken before TCRalphabeta/CD19-depleted stem cell transplant. The receptors originated from a girl less than two years old with combined immunodeficiency, due to receive a stem cell transplant. CDR3s include the opening cysteine and the closing phenylalanine or tryptophan. A D gene is named only where the DNA matches it firmly. Clone size is given for some rows only: seen once, a few or many times, or a class if the clone is expanded.

v_call,d_call,clone_size,j_call,cdr3_nt,cdr3_aa
TRBV5-1,TRBD2,many,TRBJ2-5,TGCGCCAGCAGCTTGGGAGCGGGAGAGGAAGAGACCCAGTACTTC,CASSLGAGEEETQYF
TRBV27,.,few,TRBJ1-6,TGTGCCATATTAATCCGGGACATGAAGAGCTCCTATAATTCACCCCTCCACTTT,CAILIRDMKSSYNSPLHF
TRBV12-3/TRBV12-4,TRBD1,many,TRBJ2-7,TGTGCCAGCAGTTTTGACAGGGTGCACGACGAGCAGTACTTC,CASSFDRVHDEQYF
TRBV19,.,many,TRBJ2-5,TGTGCCAGTAGTTCGACGACTATATGGGAGACCCAGTACTTC,CASSSTTIWETQYF
TRBV6-1,.,many,TRBJ2-5,TGTGCCAGCAGTGAAGAGGCATGGCAAGAGACCCAGTACTTC,CASSEEAWQETQYF
TRBV7-6,TRBD1,many,TRBJ2-1,TGTGCCAGCAGCTTTTCGGGACAGTACAATGAGCAGTTCTTC,CASSFSGQYNEQFF
TRBV12-3/TRBV12-4,.,many,TRBJ1-6,TGTGCCAGCAGTTTGAACAGGACACCTAATTCACCCCTCCACTTT,CASSLNRTPNSPLHF
TRBV7-3,.,many,TRBJ2-3,TGTGCCAGCAGCTTAATGGCAGGAGATACGCAGTATTTT,CASSLMAGDTQYF
TRBV7-3,.,many,TRBJ2-3,TGTGCCAGCAGCTTAGGAGTGGCCAGCACAGATACGCAGTATTTT,CASSLGVASTDTQYF
TRBV4-3,.,many,TRBJ2-2,TGCGCCAGCAGCCAGTGGGACACGAACACCGGGGAGCTGTTTTTT,CASSQWDTNTGELFF
TRBV25-1,.,many,TRBJ1-1,TGTGCCAGCAGTGAATTTCTCTGGGCAGGACCGAACACTGAAGCTTTCTTT,CASSEFLWAGPNTEAFF
TRBV12-3/TRBV12-4,.,many,TRBJ1-1,TGTGCCAGCAGTCCGACCGGGACAAATGAAGCTTTCTTT,CASSPTGTNEAFF
TRBV27,TRBD2,many,TRBJ2-1,TGTGCCGGGAGCCTAGCGGGTCCCTACAATGAGCAGTTCTTC,CAGSLAGPYNEQFF
TRBV6-5,.,.,TRBJ2-7,TGTGCCAGCAGTTACTCGGGTCAGGTTTACGAGCAGTACTTC,CASSYSGQVYEQYF
TRBV20-1,TRBD2,many,TRBJ2-7,TGCAGTGCTAGAGGACTAGCGGGATCCTACGAGCAGTACTTC,CSARGLAGSYEQYF
TRBV10-3,.,many,TRBJ2-3,TGTGCCATCGGACTCCTAGCAAGCACAGATACGCAGTATTTT,CAIGLLASTDTQYF
TRBV6-2/TRBV6-3,.,many,TRBJ2-1,TGTGCCAGCAGTTACTCCGACTACCCGAACAATGAGCAGTTCTTC,CASSYSDYPNNEQFF
TRBV2,.,many,TRBJ2-1,TGTGCCAGTCCCCTCGGGCGGGGAAGCTCCTACAATGAGCAGTTCTTC,CASPLGRGSSYNEQFF
TRBV7-2,TRBD2,many,TRBJ2-2,TGTGCCAGCAGCTCCTACATAGCGGGAGTTAATCGTCCCCCCACTACCGGGGAGCTGTTTTTT,CASSSYIAGVNRPPTTGELFF
TRBV7-6,TRBD2,many,TRBJ2-3,TGTGCCAGCAGCTCCCTAGCGGGGGGGCTCGATACGCAGTATTTT,CASSSLAGGLDTQYF
TRBV12-3/TRBV12-4,.,many,TRBJ2-2,TGTGCCAGCAGTTATGAGCGGGTTTTGAACACCGGGGAGCTGTTTTTT,CASSYERVLNTGELFF
TRBV29-1,.,many,TRBJ2-7,TGCAGCGTTGAAGATACAGGGCGCGAGCAGTACTTC,CSVEDTGREQYF
TRBV5-6,.,many,TRBJ2-7,TGTGCCAGCAGCTTGAGATACTACGAGCAGTACTTC,CASSLRYYEQYF
TRBV6-2/TRBV6-3,TRBD2,many,TRBJ2-3,TGTGCCAGCAGTTACAGCGGGGCCATCACAGATACGCAGTATTTT,CASSYSGAITDTQYF
TRBV6-1,TRBD2,few,TRBJ2-7,TGTGCCAGCAGTGAATTAGCGGGGTCCTACGAGCAGTACTTC,CASSELAGSYEQYF
TRBV28,.,many,TRBJ2-7,TGTGCCAGCAGTTTATCGTTGACAGACCCAGCCTTCTCCTACGAGCAGTACTTC,CASSLSLTDPAFSYEQYF
TRBV7-8,TRBD1,.,TRBJ1-1,TGTGCCAGCAGCCTAGGACAGGGGGCGCGGGAAGCTTTCTTT,CASSLGQGAREAFF
TRBV24-1,.,few,TRBJ2-2,TGTGCCACCAGTCTCTCCTACACCGGGGAGCTGTTTTTT,CATSLSYTGELFF
TRBV14,.,many,TRBJ2-3,TGTGCCAGCAGCACCGGGACCACGAATACAGATACGCAGTATTTT,CASSTGTTNTDTQYF
TRBV28,TRBD2,many,TRBJ2-3,TGTGCCAGCAGTTCCCTCCTAGCGGGAGCAGGCACAGATACGCAGTATTTT,CASSSLLAGAGTDTQYF
TRBV9,.,many,TRBJ2-7,TGTGCCAGCAGCGGGGGGACATCCGAGCAGTACTTC,CASSGGTSEQYF
TRBV15,.,many,TRBJ2-1,TGTGCCACCAGCAGATTGGGGAATGAGCAGTTCTTC,CATSRLGNEQFF
TRBV18,.,few,TRBJ1-2,TGTGCCAGCTCCGAGGCAGCTAACTATGGCTACACCTTC,CASSEAANYGYTF
TRBV3-1,TRBD2,many,TRBJ2-7,TGTGCCAGCAGCGGAGGGACTAGCGGAGGTAGGGCTTACGAGCAGTACTTC,CASSGGTSGGRAYEQYF
TRBV20-1,TRBD2,many,TRBJ2-1,TGCAGTGCTAGGAGCGGGACCTACAATGAGCAGTTCTTC,CSARSGTYNEQFF
TRBV12-3/TRBV12-4,.,many,TRBJ2-2,TGTGCCAGCAGTTTACTAGTGGCAGCGAACACCGGGGAGCTGTTTTTT,CASSLLVAANTGELFF
TRBV12-3/TRBV12-4,.,many,TRBJ1-1,TGTGCCAGCAGTTTGCAGGGACGGAGCACTGAAGCTTTCTTT,CASSLQGRSTEAFF
TRBV12-5,.,many,TRBJ1-2,TGTGCTAGTGGTCCACCAATGGCCCCCGTGGGCAACTATGGCTACACCTTC,CASGPPMAPVGNYGYTF
TRBV4-2,TRBD2,.,TRBJ2-7,TGTGCCGGAAGGACTAGATCCTACGAGCAGTACTTC,CAGRTRSYEQYF
TRBV25-1,TRBD2,many,TRBJ2-1,TGTGCCAGCAGGGGCGGGAGGGCCGATGGCAATGAGCAGTTCTTC,CASRGGRADGNEQFF
TRBV6-2/TRBV6-3,TRBD2,many,TRBJ2-7,TGTGCCAGCAGTTACTCGAGGACTAGCGCGTACGAGCAGTACTTC,CASSYSRTSAYEQYF
TRBV5-1,.,many,TRBJ2-3,TGCGCCAGCAGCTTAACAGGAACCAGCACAGATACGCAGTATTTT,CASSLTGTSTDTQYF